This entry concerns a single T cell receptor beta chain. The count of this clone is one. No antigen is known for it. Base qualities are not at hand, and no much larger clone is one base apart. Patients with autoimmune disease history or receiving systemic immunosuppression were excluded from the trial. Peripheral blood for TCR sequencing was collected from all dose cohorts at baseline, on cycle 4 day 1, and on cycle 7 day 1. The samples were drawn from a first-in-human, open-label, multicenter phase I dose-escalation trial of ivuxolimab. Adults with locally advanced or metastatic melanoma, renal cell, hepatocellular, or head and neck squamous cell carcinoma were enrolled in the trial. Before TCR sequencing, CD4+ and CD8+ T cells were separately sorted from peripheral blood. Cut back by 2 bases and 6 bases, the V and J ends lie 14 bases apart. Based on the germline V gene, the CDR1 and CDR2 sequences are SGHAT and FQNNGV. Including the terminal cysteine and phenylalanine, the CDR3 comprises 15 residues. Only CDR3 DNA is held: 45 bases, read in frame from base 1.

These data belong to a study of OX40 agonist ivuxolimab in advanced cancers. As for the study more broadly: Ivuxolimab was an agonistic, fully human IgG2 monoclonal antibody directed against OX40 (CD134), a costimulatory receptor. Patients were allowed to have had prior anti-PD-1, anti-PD-L1 or anti-CTLA-4 therapy, and roughly 40% of the dose-escalation patients had previously received checkpoint inhibitors. In the dose-escalation cohort, around four fifths of patients were male, and the mean age was approximately 60 years, with a range of about 23 to 85. The monotherapy dose-escalation portion (N ≈ 57 patients) of the phase I ivuxolimab trial is reported in the paper. Among the roughly 52 dose-escalation patients, some 20 had hepatocellular carcinoma, about 15 melanoma, 9 renal cell carcinoma and 9 head and neck cancer. Three dose-escalation patients achieved partial responses, one with hepatocellular carcinoma and two with cutaneous melanoma. Peripheral TCRbeta sequencing was intended to test whether TCR sequence diversity was altered and clonal T-cell expansion was caused by ivuxolimab. Intravenous ivuxolimab was administered to patients every 2 weeks at six dose levels: 0.01, 0.1, 0.3, 1.5, 3 and 10 mg/kg.

Study-level results and caveats: Low levels of normalized T-cell clonal expansion were also seen in some patients who did not respond. At doses of 0.1 to 3.0 mg/kg, clonal expansion of both CD4+ and CD8+ blood T cells was observed from baseline to week 6. After ivuxolimab, expanded clones were on average more numerous among CD8+ T cells than among CD4+ T cells. In partial responders in the 0.1-3.0 mg/kg groups, normalized peripheral clonal expansion was found to be among the lowest, especially among CD8+ T cells. The antigen specificity of the clonally expanded peripheral T cells was not determined.

Genomic DNA was isolated from the sorted cells so that the TCRbeta CDR3 region could be sequenced. The immunoSEQ Assay was used to sequence the TCRbeta CDR3 regions. TCRdb took over this immuneACCESS table, retaining in-frame rearrangements with V and J assigned. Such tables are incomplete; in checked studies, under half of the missing clones stem from an unresolved V gene, and the remainder is unexplained. The sample table shows under 95,000 clones, and about 90% are seen once. Roughly 8.9% of the sample goes to the ten largest clones. This TCR was sampled from an adult with an advanced solid tumor such as melanoma, head and neck, liver or kidney cancer. The sample here was CD4+ or CD8+ T cells sorted from blood, taken in a trial of the OX40 agonist ivuxolimab. The chain was built from TRBV11-2 and TRBJ2-1, with TRBD1 as a weak D call on 5 bases. The DNA is as follows: TGTGCCAGCAGCTTACTGTCAGGGCGTCGCAATGAGCAGTTCTTC. Translation gives CASSLLSGRRNEQFF.